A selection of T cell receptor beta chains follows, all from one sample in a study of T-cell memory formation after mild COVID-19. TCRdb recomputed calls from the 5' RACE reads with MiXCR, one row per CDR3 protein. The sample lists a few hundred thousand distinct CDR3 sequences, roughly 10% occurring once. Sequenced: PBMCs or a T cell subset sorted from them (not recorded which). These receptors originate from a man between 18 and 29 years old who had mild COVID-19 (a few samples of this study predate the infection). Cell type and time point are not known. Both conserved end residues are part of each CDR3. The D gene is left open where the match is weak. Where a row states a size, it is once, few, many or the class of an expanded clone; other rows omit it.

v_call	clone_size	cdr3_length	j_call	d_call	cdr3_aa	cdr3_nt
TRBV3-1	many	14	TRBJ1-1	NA	CASSQGGGNTEAFF	TGTGCCAGCAGCCAAGGCGGGGGGAACACTGAAGCTTTCTTT
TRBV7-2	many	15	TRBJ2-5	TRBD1	CASSRNQGAGETQYF	TGTGCCAGCAGCCGGAATCAGGGGGCTGGGGAGACCCAGTACTTC
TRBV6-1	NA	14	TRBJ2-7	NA	CASSESPFLVEQYF	TGTGCCAGCAGTGAATCTCCGTTCCTGGTCGAGCAGTACTTC
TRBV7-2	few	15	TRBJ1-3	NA	CASSLSGAAGNTIYF	TGTGCCAGCAGCTTATCCGGGGCAGCTGGAAACACCATATATTTT
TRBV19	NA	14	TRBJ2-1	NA	CASSISGSYNEQFF	TGTGCCAGTAGTATTAGCGGCTCCTACAATGAGCAGTTCTTC
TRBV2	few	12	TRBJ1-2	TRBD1	CASSGQVYGYTF	TGTGCCAGCTCAGGACAGGTCTATGGCTACACCTTC
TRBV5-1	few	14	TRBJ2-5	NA	CASSLVSELETQYF	TGCGCCAGCAGCTTGGTGTCCGAGCTGGAGACCCAGTACTTC
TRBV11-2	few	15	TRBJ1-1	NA	CASSWVLGVNTEAFF	TGTGCCAGCAGCTGGGTGCTTGGGGTGAACACTGAAGCTTTCTTT
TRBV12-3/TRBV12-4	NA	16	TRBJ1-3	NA	CASSLSGGRSGNTIYF	TGTGCCAGCAGTTTATCTGGGGGACGCTCTGGAAACACCATATATTTT
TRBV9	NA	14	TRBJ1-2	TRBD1	CASSAYRGSYGYTF	TGTGCCAGCAGCGCATACAGGGGTTCCTATGGCTACACCTTC
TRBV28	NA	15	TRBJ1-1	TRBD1	CASSTSSGGWTEAFF	TGTGCCAGCAGTACTTCTTCAGGGGGCTGGACTGAAGCTTTCTTT
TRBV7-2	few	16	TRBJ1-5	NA	CASSLGGHNGNQPQHF	TGTGCCAGCAGCTTAGGAGGGCATAATGGCAATCAGCCCCAGCATTTT
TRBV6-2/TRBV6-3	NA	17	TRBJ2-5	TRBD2	CASRSFPGTSAGETQYF	TGTGCCAGCAGGAGCTTCCCCGGGACTAGCGCAGGGGAGACCCAGTACTTC
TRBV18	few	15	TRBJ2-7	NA	CASSRPGTFSYEQYF	TGTGCCAGCTCGCGTCCCGGGACATTCTCCTACGAGCAGTACTTC
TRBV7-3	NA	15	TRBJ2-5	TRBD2	CASSRGGAFVETQYF	TGTGCCAGCAGTCGCGGGGGGGCCTTTGTAGAGACCCAGTACTTC
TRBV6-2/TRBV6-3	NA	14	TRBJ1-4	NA	CASSYSTRAEKLFF	TGTGCCAGCAGTTACTCGACCCGAGCGGAAAAACTGTTTTTT
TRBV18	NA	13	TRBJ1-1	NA	CASSKTSGTEAFF	TGTGCCAGCTCAAAAACCTCGGGAACTGAAGCTTTCTTT
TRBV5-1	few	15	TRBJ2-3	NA	CASSLAAGASDTQYF	TGCGCCAGCAGCTTGGCCGCAGGGGCTTCAGATACGCAGTATTTT
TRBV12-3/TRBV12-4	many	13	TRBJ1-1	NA	CASSFQQNTEAFF	TGTGCCAGCAGTTTTCAACAGAACACTGAAGCTTTCTTT
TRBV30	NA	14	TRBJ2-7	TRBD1	CAWKDRVTAYEQYF	TGTGCCTGGAAGGACAGGGTCACCGCCTACGAGCAGTACTTC
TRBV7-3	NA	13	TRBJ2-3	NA	CASSHDSWDTQYF	TGTGCCAGCAGCCATGATAGTTGGGATACGCAGTATTTT
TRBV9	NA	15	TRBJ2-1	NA	CASSPPRHEGTEQFF	TGTGCCAGCAGCCCACCGAGACACGAGGGGACTGAGCAGTTCTTC
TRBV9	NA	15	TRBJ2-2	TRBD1	CASSPTGGRTGELFF	TGTGCCAGCAGCCCTACAGGGGGCCGCACCGGGGAGCTGTTTTTT
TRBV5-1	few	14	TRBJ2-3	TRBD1	CASSLGQGEDTQYF	TGCGCCAGCAGCTTAGGACAGGGGGAAGATACGCAGTATTTT
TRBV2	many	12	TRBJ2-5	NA	CASSLERETQYF	TGTGCCAGCAGCCTTGAGCGGGAGACCCAGTACTTC
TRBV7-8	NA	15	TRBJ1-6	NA	CASSSASGQNSPLHF	TGTGCCAGCAGCTCTGCCTCGGGCCAGAATTCACCCCTCCACTTT
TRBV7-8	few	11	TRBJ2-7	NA	CASSLWEEQYF	TGTGCCAGCAGCTTATGGGAAGAGCAGTACTTC
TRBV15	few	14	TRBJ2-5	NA	CATSRDQAGETQYF	TGTGCCACCAGCAGAGATCAGGCGGGAGAGACCCAGTACTTC
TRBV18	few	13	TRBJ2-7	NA	CASSEGFTYEQYF	TGTGCCAGCTCTGAAGGGTTCACCTACGAGCAGTACTTC
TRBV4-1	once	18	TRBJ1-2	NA	CASSQDLRPGLTNYGYTF	TGCGCCAGCAGCCAAGATCTCCGCCCGGGACTGACTAACTATGGCTACACCTTC
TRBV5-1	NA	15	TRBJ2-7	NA	CASSLGTLDSYEQYF	TGCGCCAGCAGCTTGGGAACGCTAGACTCCTACGAGCAGTACTTC
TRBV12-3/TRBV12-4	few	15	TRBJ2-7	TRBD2	CASSLEGTSGHEQYF	TGTGCCAGCAGTTTAGAAGGGACTAGTGGTCACGAGCAGTACTTC
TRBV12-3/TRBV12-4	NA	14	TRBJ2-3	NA	CASSKQPTTDTQYF	TGTGCCAGCAGTAAACAGCCTACCACAGATACGCAGTATTTT
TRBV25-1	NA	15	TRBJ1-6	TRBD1	CASSALTGGISPLHF	TGTGCCAGCAGTGCCTTGACAGGGGGAATTTCACCCCTCCACTTT
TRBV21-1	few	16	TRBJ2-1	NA	CASSDNRVVGTNEQFF	TGTGCCAGCAGCGACAACAGGGTCGTAGGGACCAATGAGCAGTTCTTC
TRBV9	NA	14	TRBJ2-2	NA	CASSVVSDTGELFF	TGTGCCAGCAGCGTAGTATCTGACACCGGGGAGCTGTTTTTT
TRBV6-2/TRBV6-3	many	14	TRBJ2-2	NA	CASSYWLGTGELFF	TGTGCCAGCAGTTATTGGTTGGGTACCGGGGAGCTGTTTTTT
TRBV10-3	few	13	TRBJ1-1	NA	CAILGQPNTEAFF	TGTGCCATCCTTGGACAGCCTAACACTGAAGCTTTCTTT
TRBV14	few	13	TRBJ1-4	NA	CASSQFWREKLFF	TGTGCCAGCAGCCAATTCTGGAGGGAAAAACTGTTTTTT
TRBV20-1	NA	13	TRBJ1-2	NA	CSAYSAKNYGYTF	TGCAGTGCTTACTCTGCCAAAAACTATGGCTACACCTTC
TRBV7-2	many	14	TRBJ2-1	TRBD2	CASSSKVAGGEQFF	TGTGCCAGCAGCTCCAAAGTAGCGGGGGGAGAGCAGTTCTTC
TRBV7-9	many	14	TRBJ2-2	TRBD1	CASSYDRDTGELFF	TGTGCCAGCAGTTACGACAGGGACACCGGGGAGCTGTTTTTT